This T cell receptor (beta chain) was profiled in a study of CD8+CD57+ T cells in acquired aplastic anemia. Study-wide background: Roughly 3.2 ug was the average amount of DNA from sorted CD4+ and CD8+ cells. Reads per healthy sample averaged about 10 million (CD4+) and under 12 million (CD8+). Study-level points and caveats: Common to patients and controls were roughly 30 CD8+ CDR3 sequences. A significant difference in CD8+ Simpson's diversity between patients and controls was not found.

Template material for TCR beta VDJ and CDR3 profiling consisted of genomic DNA. MiXCR, applied by TCRdb to the reads, yields one record per CDR3 protein. The sample holds around 200,000 distinct CDR3 sequences; less than 70% are singletons and the top ten take about a sixth. In this sample, this clonotype turned up many times. No antigen is known for it. Trimming left V 3 bases short and J 2 bases short, with 13 bases between. This CDR3 has 16 residues. Germline V lookup: CDR1 ENHRY, CDR2 SYGVKD. The sequence was collected from a human donor in good health, serving as a control. Sequenced material: sorted CD4+, CD8+, or CD8+CD57+ T cells (not recorded which) from PBMCs. The rearrangement joins TRBV10-3 to TRBJ2-2, with D possibly TRBD2 on 7 matching bases. CDR3 residues: CAISDPRGGNTGELFF. Here the CDR3 DNA reads TGTGCCATCAGTGACCCGAGGGGGGGAAACACCGGGGAGCTGTTTTTT.